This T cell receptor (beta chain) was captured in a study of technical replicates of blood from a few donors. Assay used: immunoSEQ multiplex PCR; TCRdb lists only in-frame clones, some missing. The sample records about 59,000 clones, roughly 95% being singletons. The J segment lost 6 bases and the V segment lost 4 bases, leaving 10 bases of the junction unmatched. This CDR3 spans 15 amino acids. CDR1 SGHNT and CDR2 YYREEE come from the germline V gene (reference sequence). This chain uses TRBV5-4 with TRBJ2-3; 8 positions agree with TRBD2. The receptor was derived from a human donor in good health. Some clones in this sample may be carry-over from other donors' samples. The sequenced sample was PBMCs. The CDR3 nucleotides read TGTGCCAGCAGCCATCCGGGACTAGGGGCCGATACGCAGTATTTT. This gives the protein CASSHPGLGADTQYF.